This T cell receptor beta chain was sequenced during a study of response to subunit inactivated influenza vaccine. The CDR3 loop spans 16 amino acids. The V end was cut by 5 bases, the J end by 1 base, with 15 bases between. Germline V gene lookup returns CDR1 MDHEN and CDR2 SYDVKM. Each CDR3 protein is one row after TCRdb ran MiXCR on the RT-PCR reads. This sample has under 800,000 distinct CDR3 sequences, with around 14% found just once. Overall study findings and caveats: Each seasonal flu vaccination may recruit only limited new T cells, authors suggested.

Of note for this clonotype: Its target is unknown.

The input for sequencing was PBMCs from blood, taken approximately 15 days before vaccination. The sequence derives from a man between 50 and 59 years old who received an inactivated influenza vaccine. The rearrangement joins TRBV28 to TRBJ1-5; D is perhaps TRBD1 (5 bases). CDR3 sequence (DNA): TGTGCCAGCAGTATCAGGGTTTCGGGCAGCAATCAGCCCCAGCATTTT. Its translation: CASSIRVSGSNQPQHF.